The entry below describes one TCR beta chain. The sample belongs to a study of blood T cell repertoires in COVID-19. Background on the study: The origin of the acute and convalescent COVID-19 samples was the United States, Italy and Spain.

Participant age was roughly 18 to 95 years, and participants resided in fewer than 30 US areas. Here immunoSEQ multiplex PCR was the method, and the copy in TCRdb shows in-frame clones only, minus some. Of 200,000 to 250,000 clones in the sample, roughly nine tenths are singletons; the top ten hold roughly 2.8%. The CDR3 consists of 16 residues. V was pared by 4 bases and J by 0 bases, with 15 bases between. The germline V gene encodes CDR1 SGHTA and CDR2 FQGNSA. The V gene is TRBV7-2, the J gene TRBJ1-1; D ambiguous. The TCR was taken from a woman in her twenties or thirties who had recovered from COVID-19. Sequences were obtained from PBMCs or T cells enriched from blood (not recorded which). The CDR3 reads CASSSSRPNMNTEAFF. The CDR3 nucleotides are TGTGCCAGCAGCTCTAGCCGGCCTAATATGAACACTGAAGCTTTCTTT.